This TCR beta chain was retrieved from a study of blood T cell repertoires in COVID-19. Across the study: Sources were T cells, B-cell-depleted T cells, or PBMCs; the material itself was cDNA or gDNA.

Libraries were prepared by immunoSEQ multiplex PCR; TCRdb keeps only in-frame clonotypes and omits some of them. This sample has approximately 240,000 clones, with under 85% found just once. Germline values: CDR1 SEHNR, CDR2 FQNEAQ (reference sequence). V dropped 5 bases and J dropped 9 bases, with 20 bases sitting between them. The CDR3 loop spans 16 amino acids. This clone was counted many times. What was sequenced was peripheral blood. This TCR was sampled from a woman in her forties with active or convalescent COVID-19. The V call is TRBV7-9, the J call TRBJ1-6; D is unresolved. CDR3 amino acids: CASSPSGVGITSPLHF. CDR3 in DNA: TGTGCCAGCAGCCCTTCAGGTGTGGGTATAACTTCACCCCTCCACTTT.